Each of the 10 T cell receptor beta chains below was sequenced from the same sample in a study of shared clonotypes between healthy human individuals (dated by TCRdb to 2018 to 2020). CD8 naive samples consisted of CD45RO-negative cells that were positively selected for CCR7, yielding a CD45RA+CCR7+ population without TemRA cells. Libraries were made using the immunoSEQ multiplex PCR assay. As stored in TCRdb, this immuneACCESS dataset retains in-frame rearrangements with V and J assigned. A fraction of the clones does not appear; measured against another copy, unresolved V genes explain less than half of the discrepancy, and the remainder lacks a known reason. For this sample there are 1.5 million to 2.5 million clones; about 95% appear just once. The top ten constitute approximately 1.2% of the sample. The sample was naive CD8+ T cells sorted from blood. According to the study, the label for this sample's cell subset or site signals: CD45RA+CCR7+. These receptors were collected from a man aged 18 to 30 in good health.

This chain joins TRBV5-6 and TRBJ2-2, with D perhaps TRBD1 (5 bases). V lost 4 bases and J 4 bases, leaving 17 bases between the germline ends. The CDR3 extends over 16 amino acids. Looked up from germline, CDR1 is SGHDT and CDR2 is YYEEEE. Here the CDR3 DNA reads TGTGCCAGCAGCCTATATTCAAGGGGTATCACCGGGGAGCTGTTTTTT. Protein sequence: CASSLYSRGITGELFF.

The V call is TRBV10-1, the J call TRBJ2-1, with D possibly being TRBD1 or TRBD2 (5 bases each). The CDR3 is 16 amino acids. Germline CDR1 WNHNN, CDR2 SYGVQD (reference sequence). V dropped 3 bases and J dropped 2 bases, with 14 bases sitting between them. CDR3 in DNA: TGCGCCAGCAGTGACCCTCATGGGGGAACCTACAATGAGCAGTTCTTC. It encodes CASSDPHGGTYNEQFF.

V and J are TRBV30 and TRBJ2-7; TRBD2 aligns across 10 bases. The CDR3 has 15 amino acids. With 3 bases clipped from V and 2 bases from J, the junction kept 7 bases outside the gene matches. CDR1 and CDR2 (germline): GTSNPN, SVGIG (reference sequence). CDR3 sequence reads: CAWSPTSGVTYEQYF. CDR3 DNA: TGTGCCTGGAGCCCTACTAGCGGGGTGACCTACGAGCAGTACTTC.

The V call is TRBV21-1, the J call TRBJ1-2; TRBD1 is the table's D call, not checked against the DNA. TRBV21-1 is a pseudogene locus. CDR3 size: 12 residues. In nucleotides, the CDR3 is TGTGCCAGCCGGACAGGGAACTATGGCTACACCTTC. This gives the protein CASRTGNYGYTF.

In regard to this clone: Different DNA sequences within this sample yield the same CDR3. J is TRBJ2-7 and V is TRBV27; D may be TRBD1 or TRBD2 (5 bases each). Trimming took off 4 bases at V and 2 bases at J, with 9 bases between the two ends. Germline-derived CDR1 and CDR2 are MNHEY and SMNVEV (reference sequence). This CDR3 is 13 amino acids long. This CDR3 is CASSYRGPYEQYF. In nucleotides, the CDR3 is TGTGCCAGCAGTTATCGGGGACCCTACGAGCAGTACTTC.

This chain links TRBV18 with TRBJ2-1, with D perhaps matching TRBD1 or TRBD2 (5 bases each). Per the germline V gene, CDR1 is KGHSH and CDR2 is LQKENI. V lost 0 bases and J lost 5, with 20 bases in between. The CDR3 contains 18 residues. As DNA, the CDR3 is TGTGCCAGCTCACCACCACTATTCCTTCAGAGGGGCCACAATGAGCAGTTCTTC. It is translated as CASSPPLFLQRGHNEQFF.

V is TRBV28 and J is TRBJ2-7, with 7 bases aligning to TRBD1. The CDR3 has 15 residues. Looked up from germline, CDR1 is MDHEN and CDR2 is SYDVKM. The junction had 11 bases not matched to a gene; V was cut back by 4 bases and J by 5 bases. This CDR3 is CASSYPQGDIDEQYF. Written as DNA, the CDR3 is TGTGCCAGCAGTTACCCGCAGGGGGATATTGACGAGCAGTACTTC.

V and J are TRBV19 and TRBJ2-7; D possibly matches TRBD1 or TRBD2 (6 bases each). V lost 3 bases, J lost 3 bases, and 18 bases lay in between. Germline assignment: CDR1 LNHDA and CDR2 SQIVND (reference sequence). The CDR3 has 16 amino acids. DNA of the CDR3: TGTGCCAGTAGTATCGAGGCGGGGACACCTCACTACGAGCAGTACTTC. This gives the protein CASSIEAGTPHYEQYF. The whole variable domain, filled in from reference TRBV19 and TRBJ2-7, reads DGGITQSPKYLFRKEGQNVTLSCEQNLNHDAMYWYRQDPGQGLRLIYYSQIVNDFQKGDIAEGYSVSREKKESFPLTVTSAQKNPTAFYLCASSIEAGTPHYEQYFGPGTRLTVT.

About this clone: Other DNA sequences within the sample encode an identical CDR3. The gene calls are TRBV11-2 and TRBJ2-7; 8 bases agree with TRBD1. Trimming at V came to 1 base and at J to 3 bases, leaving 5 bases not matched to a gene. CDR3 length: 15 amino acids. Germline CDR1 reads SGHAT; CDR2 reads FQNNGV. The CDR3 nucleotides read TGTGCCAGCAGCTTAGGGGGCGACAGGGGCTACGAGCAGTACTTC. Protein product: CASSLGGDRGYEQYF.

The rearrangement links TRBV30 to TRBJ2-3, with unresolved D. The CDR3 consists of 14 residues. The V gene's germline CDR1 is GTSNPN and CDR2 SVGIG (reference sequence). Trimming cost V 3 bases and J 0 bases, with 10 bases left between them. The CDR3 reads CAWSTTTSTDTQYF. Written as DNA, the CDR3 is TGTGCCTGGAGCACGACGACTAGCACAGATACGCAGTATTTT.